The entry below gives a single TCR beta chain sequence along with its context. Trimming cost V 5 bases and J 4 bases, with 10 bases left between them. The germline V gene encodes CDR1 LNHDA and CDR2 SQIVND (reference sequence). This CDR3 has 13 amino acids. This sample stems from a study of blood T cell repertoires in COVID-19. Overall study context: COVID-19 samples collected from the United States, Italy and Spain covered acute and convalescent phases. The analysed material was cDNA or gDNA that came from T cells, B-cell-depleted T cells, or PBMCs.

As originally analysed: The assay estimated nucleated cells by amplifying reference gene primers. Method: immunoSEQ multiplex PCR; TCRdb's copy keeps in-frame clones and lacks some. V and J calls plus clone size are reproduced from that table; the DNA served to infer D and trimming. Found here are roughly 200,000 clones, 70% to 90% of them singletons; the top ten hold about 5%. The sequence was obtained from a woman older than 75 with acute or convalescent COVID-19. The chain carries TRBV19 and TRBJ2-3; the D is unclear. Input material: peripheral blood. CDR3 nucleotides: TGTGCCAGTAGTTCGACTTGGGCAGATACGCAGTATTTT. It codes for CASSSTWADTQYF.